Each of the 18 T cell receptor beta chains below was sequenced from the same sample in a study of preoperative IRX-2 immunotherapy in early breast cancer. Data came from immunoSEQ multiplex PCR; TCRdb stores just in-frame clones and leaves some out. Of roughly 24,000 clones listed, roughly four fifths were seen once; the top ten hold roughly 6.8%. Treatment defined: preoperative locoregional IRX-2 cytokine immunotherapy. The sequenced sample was lymph node tissue, obtained after IRX-2 immunotherapy. The receptor source for this set is a human donor with breast cancer.

CDR3 protein: CASRARGGYNEQFF. CDR3 DNA sequence: TGTGCCAGCAGGGCCCGGGGGGGATACAATGAGCAGTTCTTC. The chain is built from TRBV6-8 and TRBJ2-1, with TRBD2 identical over 8 bases. J gave up 4 bases and V 6 bases, and 5 bases lay outside the gene matches. This CDR3 is built from 14 residues. Germline CDR1 reads MNHGY; CDR2 reads SAAAGT.

The chain joins TRBV11-3 to TRBJ1-2; TRBD1 aligns across 9 bases. Germline lookup yields CDR1 SGHNT and CDR2 YENEEA. J lost 4 bases, V lost 5 bases, and 11 bases had no gene match. The CDR3 spans 16 residues. In DNA, the CDR3 is TGTGCCAGCAGCGTACCGGGACAGGGAAGAGGCTATGGCTACACCTTC. Translating it yields CASSVPGQGRGYGYTF.

This clone was counted only a few times. V is TRBV6-8 and J is TRBJ1-2, with D unclear. The CDR3 runs to 16 residues. The germline gives CDR1 MNHGY, CDR2 SAAAGT. The V gene lost 5 bases and the J gene lost 6 bases, with 22 bases spanning the gap. The CDR3 here is CASSRTPNPGKNGYTF. CDR3 in DNA: TGTGCCAGCAGTCGTACACCTAATCCGGGAAAAAATGGCTACACCTTC.

This clone was counted between two and nine times. The chain links TRBV19 to TRBJ2-1, with 8 bases fitting TRBD1. J gave up 5 bases and V 5 bases, and 2 bases lay outside the gene matches. The CDR3 consists of 13 residues. Germline V CDR1 and CDR2: LNHDA, SQIVND (reference sequence). CDR3 sequence reads: CASSDRGHNEQFF. CDR3 nucleotides: TGTGCCAGTAGTGACAGGGGCCACAATGAGCAGTTCTTC.

V and J are TRBV18 and TRBJ1-1, with D unresolved. CDR3 size: 15 residues. Trimming took 1 base from V and 3 from J, leaving 12 bases between them. Germline CDR1 reads KGHSH; CDR2 reads LQKENI. The CDR3 DNA reads as TGTGCCAGCTCACCACGTCCGGCCCCGGACACTGAAGCTTTCTTT. Translation gives CASSPRPAPDTEAFF.

The CDR3 region has the DNA TGTGCCAGCTCACTCGGCCCGAACACTGAAGCTTTCTTT. The encoded protein is CASSLGPNTEAFF. The chain recombines TRBV18 with TRBJ1-1; D not certain. Trimming removed 4 bases at V and 1 base at J, with 7 bases between. The CDR3 runs 13 residues. Looked up from germline, CDR1 is KGHSH and CDR2 is LQKENI.

This clone was seen only a few times. The V and J genes are TRBV14 and TRBJ2-1; D is unclear. Germline V CDR1 and CDR2: SGHDN, FVKESK. V lost 0 bases to trimming and J lost 3 bases, with 6 bases between them. The CDR3 runs 14 residues. In DNA form, the CDR3 reads TGTGCCAGCAGCCAAGATACAATCTACAATGAGCAGTTCTTC. Its protein product is CASSQDTIYNEQFF.

CDR3 sequence reads: CAWSRQGVVQGTF. CDR3 nucleotide sequence: TGTGCCTGGAGTCGACAGGGGGTGGTCCAAGGAACCTTC. The chain recombines TRBV30 with TRBJ1-2, with TRBD1 matching 9 bases. The CDR3 runs 13 residues. Germline V CDR1 and CDR2: GTSNPN, SVGIG (reference sequence). V gave up 2 bases and J gave up 14 bases; unmatched junction bases: 12.

J is TRBJ2-4 and V is TRBV29-1; D remains unclear. This CDR3 has 12 residues. CDR1 and CDR2 (germline): SQVTM, ANQGSEA. Deletions cut 4 bases from V and 0 bases from J, with 4 bases between. The CDR3 DNA sequence: TGCAGCGTTGCCCTAGCCAAAAACATTCAGTACTTC. Protein product: CSVALAKNIQYF.

The V gene is TRBV7-7, the J gene TRBJ2-1; 7 bases line up with TRBD2. CDR3 length: 16 amino acids. CDR1 is SSHAT, CDR2 FNYEAQ, per germline (reference sequence). With V trimmed by 4 bases and J by 8 bases, 14 bases remained unmatched. CDR3 bases: TGTGCCAGCAGCTCCTTTGATTCTAGCGGAAGGGATGAGCAGTTCTTC. It codes for CASSSFDSSGRDEQFF. Variable domain in full (rest from reference TRBV7-7 and TRBJ2-1): GAGVSQSPRYKVTKRGQDVTLRCDPISSHATLYWYQQALGQGPEFLTYFNYEAQPDKSGLPSDRFSAERPEGSISTLTIQRTEQRDSAMYRCASSSFDSSGRDEQFFGPGTRLTVL.

This chain connects TRBV10-1 to TRBJ2-7, with TRBD1 matching 7 bases. V shed 3 bases and J 1 base; nucleotides not matched to a gene: 9. The CDR3 has 16 amino acids. Germline values: CDR1 WNHNN, CDR2 SYGVQD (reference sequence). The CDR3 region has the DNA TGCGCCAGCAGTGAATCCCCGACAGGGCCGTCCTACGAGCAGTACTTC. As protein: CASSESPTGPSYEQYF.

This clone was detected only once. The rearrangement joins TRBV6-8 to TRBJ2-7, with 12 bases aligning to TRBD2. This CDR3 has 15 residues. The germline CDR1 and CDR2 sequences are MNHGY and SAAAGT. V was clipped by 6 bases and J by 4 bases; unmatched bases: 7. CDR3 protein: CASRRTSGAYYEQYF. The CDR3 nucleotides are TGTGCCAGCAGACGGACTAGCGGGGCTTATTACGAGCAGTACTTC.

This rearrangement joins TRBV30 to TRBJ1-5; D remains ambiguous. Germline V gene lookup returns CDR1 GTSNPN and CDR2 SVGIG (reference sequence). CDR3 size: 13 residues. Trimming pared 3 bases from V and 0 bases from J, leaving 6 bases between. The CDR3: CAWRISSNQPQHF. CDR3 in DNA: TGTGCCTGGAGGATTAGTAGCAATCAGCCCCAGCATTTT.

In its sample, this clone ranks as medium-sized (0.01 to 0.1%). V and J are TRBV11-3 and TRBJ2-1, with a tentative D call TRBD2 (6 bases). Germline assignment: CDR1 SGHNT and CDR2 YENEEA. The CDR3 is made up of 15 amino acids. Deletions cut 0 bases from V and 5 bases from J, with 11 bases between. The CDR3 DNA reads as TGTGCCAGCAGCTTAGAACTAGCTTTCCACAATGAGCAGTTCTTC. Translation: CASSLELAFHNEQFF.

This chain connects TRBV28 to TRBJ1-3; 11 bases are a match to TRBD1. Germline V lookup: CDR1 MDHEN, CDR2 SYDVKM. Trimming took 4 bases from V and 7 from J; bases not matched to a gene: 6. The CDR3 covers 15 residues. CDR3 amino acids: CASSSGQGAFNTIYF. The CDR3 region has the DNA TGTGCCAGCAGTTCCGGACAGGGGGCCTTCAACACCATATATTTT.

The chain has TRBV7-1 and TRBJ2-4, with 10 bases aligning to TRBD2. TRBV7-1 qualifies as an ORF whose function is uncertain. V lost 5 bases, J lost 4 bases, and 2 bases stayed unmatched. This CDR3 comprises 14 residues. The CDR3 DNA follows: TGTGCCAGCAGCAGGGGACTAGCGAAAAACATTCAGTACTTC. As protein: CASSRGLAKNIQYF.

In this sample, this clone turned up once. The genes are TRBV28 and TRBJ1-4, with D tentatively TRBD1 (5 bases). CDR3 size: 15 residues. The V and J ends lost 5 bases and 4 bases respectively, with 14 bases between them. Germline lookup yields CDR1 MDHEN and CDR2 SYDVKM. The chain's CDR3 is CASSLLTAGNEKLFF. For the CDR3, the DNA is TGTGCCAGCAGTCTGCTGACAGCCGGTAATGAAAAACTGTTTTTT.

This chain joins TRBV30 and TRBJ2-1, with D uncertain. V was clipped by 4 bases and J by 2 bases, with 9 bases between them. Germline V gives CDR1 GTSNPN, CDR2 SVGIG (reference sequence). The CDR3 totals 13 residues. In DNA, the CDR3 is TGTGCCTGGACCGAGTCCGCCTACAATGAGCAGTTCTTC. It encodes CAWTESAYNEQFF.